This T cell receptor beta chain was sequenced in a study of T cells after yellow fever vaccination. This clonotype was seen a handful of times. TCRdb independently ran MiXCR on the 5' RACE reads; one entry per CDR3 protein. The repertoire has 55,000 or so distinct CDR3 sequences, more than 6.5% of them found once; the top ten carry 20% to 25%. CDR1 is MGHRA and CDR2 is YSYEKL in the germline V gene. V lost 3 bases to trimming and J lost 4 bases; unmatched junction nucleotides: 4. The CDR3 has 14 amino acids. Sequenced here: CD8+ T cells not binding an NS4B(214-222) dextramer, sorted from PBMCs, sampled about 41 days after the first yellow fever vaccination. The receptor comes from a man in his late teens or twenties who received the YFV17D yellow fever vaccine. The rearrangement uses TRBV4-1 and TRBJ2-3; TRBD2 matches at 7 bases. CDR3 protein: CASSQVTSSDTQYF. Written as DNA, the CDR3 is TGCGCCAGCAGCCAGGTGACTAGCTCAGATACGCAGTATTTT.